This T cell receptor (beta chain) comes out of a study of T cell responses to AZD1222 COVID-19 vaccine. The protocol was immunoSEQ multiplex PCR, while the TCRdb copy is restricted to in-frame clones and leaves out a portion. The table lists about 66,000 clones, about three quarters of them singletons. The CDR3 extends over 13 amino acids. Trimming left V 1 base short and J 9 bases short, with 10 bases between. Germline V gives CDR1 SGHTA, CDR2 FQGNSA. Study-wide results and limits: Clonal diversity may have been underestimated, and the donors were mostly white British, with more females than males.

Turning to this clone: Its antigen is still unknown.

The V call is TRBV7-2, the J call TRBJ2-1; perhaps D is TRBD1 or TRBD2 (5 bases each). This specimen was peripheral blood, taken 28 days after the second AZD1222 dose. This clonotype was obtained from an adult who received the AZD1222 COVID-19 vaccine. The CDR3 is CASSLGGKGEQFF. The DNA for the CDR3 is TGTGCCAGCAGCTTAGGGGGGAAGGGTGAGCAGTTCTTC.